This TCR beta chain emerged from a study of cytomegalovirus exposure and HLA in healthy donors. V lost 2 bases to trimming and J lost 0 bases, with 10 bases between them. The CDR3 sequence is 15 residues long. CDR1 SNHLY and CDR2 FYNNEI come from the germline V gene. Repertoires were generated with immunoSEQ multiplex PCR, while TCRdb's copy carries only in-frame clones and drops some. There are approximately 220,000 clones in the sample; 85% to 95% occur only once, and 0.85% to 1.2% lies in the top ten. This receptor was obtained from a woman between 18 and 30 years old in good health and CMV-seronegative. This chain uses TRBV2 with TRBJ1-2, with D possibly matching TRBD1 (5 bases). Sequencing was done on a sample of PBMCs. This CDR3 reads CASSEYQGSNYGYTF. The DNA of the CDR3 is TGTGCCAGCAGTGAATACCAGGGATCTAACTATGGCTACACCTTC.